The T cell receptor (beta chain) described here comes from a study of somatic mutations in cytotoxic T cells in rheumatoid arthritis. About the study: T-cell populations stained with V beta antibodies were in some cases flow-sorted at nearly 100% purity, including V beta1+ cells that were sequenced for TCRB.

Worth noting for this clone: Its antigen is undetermined.

General observations from the study: There were about an eighth of the 65 patients in whom the largest CD8+ clone exceeded 20% of CD8+ cells. The study found CD8+ clonality increased with age in rheumatoid arthritis patients, not healthy controls. No significant CD8+ T-cell clonality difference was found between rheumatoid arthritis patients and age-matched controls.

The assay was immunoSEQ multiplex PCR, and TCRdb's table has in-frame clones only and misses some. The table has approximately 3,200 clones, roughly four fifths seen once. This CDR3 has 12 amino acids. V trimming: 4 bases; J trimming: 16 bases; junction bases outside the gene matches: 8. Germline lookup yields CDR1 SEHNR and CDR2 FQNEAQ (reference sequence). Sequencing was performed on CD8+ T cells sorted from blood. This sequence was found in a man aged 40-49 years with rheumatoid arthritis. The J gene is TRBJ2-4, the V gene TRBV7-9; 9 nucleotides match TRBD1. The CDR3 DNA reads TGTGCCAGCAGCTACGGGACAGGGTTCGGCTACTTC. It encodes CASSYGTGFGYF.